This record concerns one T cell receptor (beta chain) sequence. Together with a sample-barcoded 5' primer, a J-beta primer mix was included in a second PCR lasting 7 to 11 cycles. MiXCR, run by TCRdb on the 5' RACE reads, gives a single entry per CDR3 protein. Among roughly 1.5 million distinct CDR3 sequences listed, approximately 42% were seen once. The sample comes from a study of blood T cells in healthy people across ages. Study-level information: Roughly one uniquely barcoded beta molecule per two T cells was captured.

This CDR3 contains 16 residues. Germline assignment: CDR1 SNHLY and CDR2 FYNNEI. Trimming left V 3 bases short and J 0 bases short, with 14 bases between. The sequencing input was blood. This TCR was recovered from a woman aged 18-29 years in good health. The chain carries TRBV2 and TRBJ1-1; D remains ambiguous. CDR3 bases: TGTGCCAGCAGTGACTCCCCCGCCACCTTGAACACTGAAGCTTTCTTT. Amino acid sequence: CASSDSPATLNTEAFF.